This is a list of T cell receptor beta chains from one sample in a study of human T cells and chemical hapten exposure. From the RACE reads, TCRdb called clonotypes with MiXCR, one entry per CDR3 protein. The profile shows some 84,000 distinct CDR3 sequences, 7.5% to 9.5% of them singletons. The sample here was whole blood, taken in connection with sensitization to the hapten diphenylcyclopropenone (DPC). The receptors originated from a man in his forties with alopecia areata. Some clones in this sample may be carry-over from other donors' samples. CDR3s include the opening cysteine and the closing phenylalanine or tryptophan. The D gene is left open where the match is weak. Where a row states a size, it is once, few, many or the class of an expanded clone; other rows omit it.

clone_size: few; d_call: TRBD1; j_call: TRBJ1-6; v_call: TRBV20-1; cdr3_aa: CGTARDRGNSPLHF; cdr3_nt: TGCGGTACGGCCCGGGACAGGGGGAATTCACCCCTCCACTTT
clone_size: NA; d_call: NA; j_call: TRBJ2-6; v_call: TRBV14; cdr3_aa: CASSPPGTGANVLTF; cdr3_nt: TGTGCCAGCAGCCCCCCAGGGACTGGGGCCAACGTCCTGACTTTC
clone_size: NA; d_call: NA; j_call: TRBJ2-1; v_call: TRBV4-2; cdr3_aa: CASSQDPQGFLSNEQFF; cdr3_nt: TGTGCCAGCAGCCAAGATCCCCAGGGGTTTTTGAGCAATGAGCAGTTCTTC
clone_size: many; d_call: TRBD1; j_call: TRBJ1-5; v_call: TRBV28; cdr3_aa: CASSPGQGDSNQPQHF; cdr3_nt: TGTGCCAGCAGCCCCGGGCAGGGGGATAGCAATCAGCCCCAGCATTTT
clone_size: NA; d_call: NA; j_call: TRBJ2-2; v_call: TRBV12-3/TRBV12-4; cdr3_aa: CASSSRGSNTGELFF; cdr3_nt: TGTGCCAGCAGTTCCAGGGGCTCGAACACCGGGGAGCTGTTTTTT
clone_size: few; d_call: NA; j_call: TRBJ1-2; v_call: TRBV30; cdr3_aa: CAWSVLPDSGYTF; cdr3_nt: TGTGCCTGGAGTGTACTCCCCGACAGTGGCTACACCTTC
clone_size: NA; d_call: TRBD2; j_call: TRBJ2-1; v_call: TRBV5-4; cdr3_aa: CASSSPQPGRAGNEQFF; cdr3_nt: TGTGCCAGCAGCTCCCCCCAGCCCGGGAGGGCCGGGAATGAGCAGTTCTTC
clone_size: many; d_call: NA; j_call: TRBJ1-2; v_call: TRBV24-1; cdr3_aa: CATSDLIGGGIFYTF; cdr3_nt: TGTGCCACCAGTGATTTGATCGGGGGCGGTATATTCTACACCTTC
clone_size: NA; d_call: NA; j_call: TRBJ2-5; v_call: TRBV14; cdr3_aa: CASSREWGIQETQYF; cdr3_nt: TGTGCCAGCAGCCGCGAGTGGGGAATCCAAGAGACCCAGTACTTC
clone_size: many; d_call: TRBD1; j_call: TRBJ1-4; v_call: TRBV4-3; cdr3_aa: CASSQDQSGGREKLFF; cdr3_nt: TGCGCCAGCAGCCAAGATCAATCAGGGGGCCGGGAAAAACTGTTTTTT
clone_size: many; d_call: TRBD1; j_call: TRBJ1-2; v_call: TRBV20-1; cdr3_aa: CSARLDRGQNYGYTF; cdr3_nt: TGCAGTGCTAGACTTGACAGGGGGCAAAACTATGGCTACACCTTC
clone_size: many; d_call: NA; j_call: TRBJ1-1; v_call: TRBV19; cdr3_aa: CASSIDGTNLGTEAFF; cdr3_nt: TGTGCCAGTAGTATAGATGGAACGAACTTGGGGACTGAAGCTTTCTTT
clone_size: few; d_call: NA; j_call: TRBJ1-1; v_call: TRBV29-1; cdr3_aa: CSAGGRGVTTEAFF; cdr3_nt: TGCAGCGCCGGTGGAAGGGGGGTGACCACTGAAGCTTTCTTT
clone_size: few; d_call: TRBD1; j_call: TRBJ2-7; v_call: TRBV10-3; cdr3_aa: CAIRAGTDYEQYF; cdr3_nt: TGTGCCATCAGGGCCGGGACAGACTACGAGCAGTACTTC
clone_size: few; d_call: NA; j_call: TRBJ2-6; v_call: TRBV6-2/TRBV6-3; cdr3_aa: CASSSDSSGANVLTF; cdr3_nt: TGTGCCAGCAGCTCCGACAGCTCTGGGGCCAACGTCCTGACTTTC
clone_size: NA; d_call: NA; j_call: TRBJ2-7; v_call: TRBV10-3; cdr3_aa: CAIGDGPYEQYF; cdr3_nt: TGTGCCATCGGGGATGGACCCTACGAGCAGTACTTC
clone_size: few; d_call: NA; j_call: TRBJ2-1; v_call: TRBV3-1; cdr3_aa: CASSRTGFYNEQFF; cdr3_nt: TGTGCCAGCAGCCGCACGGGGTTCTACAATGAGCAGTTCTTC
clone_size: few; d_call: NA; j_call: TRBJ2-7; v_call: TRBV20-1; cdr3_aa: CSADILISLTSYEQYF; cdr3_nt: TGCAGTGCCGATATACTAATTAGCCTCACCTCCTACGAGCAGTACTTC
clone_size: NA; d_call: TRBD1; j_call: TRBJ1-3; v_call: TRBV4-2; cdr3_aa: CASSQDSGTGISGNTIYF; cdr3_nt: TGTGCCAGCAGCCAAGATTCCGGGACAGGGATTTCTGGAAACACCATATATTTT
clone_size: NA; d_call: NA; j_call: TRBJ1-2; v_call: TRBV25-1; cdr3_aa: CASSANYGYTF; cdr3_nt: TGTGCCAGCAGCGCTAATTATGGCTACACCTTC
clone_size: NA; d_call: TRBD2; j_call: TRBJ2-5; v_call: TRBV29-1; cdr3_aa: CSADGLAGEETQYF; cdr3_nt: TGCAGCGCCGACGGACTAGCGGGAGAAGAGACCCAGTACTTC
clone_size: few; d_call: TRBD1; j_call: TRBJ2-7; v_call: TRBV27; cdr3_aa: CASSLGGTGTYEQYF; cdr3_nt: TGTGCCAGCAGTTTAGGGGGGACAGGGACCTACGAGCAGTACTTC
clone_size: many; d_call: NA; j_call: TRBJ1-2; v_call: TRBV4-3; cdr3_aa: CASSPQGVEGYTF; cdr3_nt: TGCGCCAGCAGCCCACAGGGTGTGGAGGGCTACACCTTC
clone_size: NA; d_call: NA; j_call: TRBJ2-3; v_call: TRBV5-6; cdr3_aa: CASSSSRAVTDTQYF; cdr3_nt: TGTGCCAGCAGCTCCTCTCGGGCCGTCACAGATACGCAGTATTTT
clone_size: few; d_call: TRBD2; j_call: TRBJ2-4; v_call: TRBV6-5; cdr3_aa: CASSGLAGGEDIQYF; cdr3_nt: TGTGCCAGCAGTGGATTAGCGGGAGGCGAGGACATTCAGTACTTC
clone_size: many; d_call: TRBD2; j_call: TRBJ2-1; v_call: TRBV7-9; cdr3_aa: CASRGLANNEQFF; cdr3_nt: TGTGCCAGCAGGGGACTAGCGAACAATGAGCAGTTCTTC
clone_size: many; d_call: NA; j_call: TRBJ1-2; v_call: TRBV12-3/TRBV12-4; cdr3_aa: CASTEGGYGYTF; cdr3_nt: TGTGCCAGCACCGAGGGGGGGTATGGCTACACCTTC
clone_size: NA; d_call: TRBD2; j_call: TRBJ2-7; v_call: TRBV5-1; cdr3_aa: CASSFPSGRAAYKQYF; cdr3_nt: TGCGCCAGCAGCTTTCCTAGCGGGAGGGCGGCCTACAAGCAGTACTTC
clone_size: NA; d_call: NA; j_call: TRBJ2-1; v_call: TRBV7-7; cdr3_aa: CASSLAQDNEQFF; cdr3_nt: TGTGCTAGCAGCTTAGCACAAGATAATGAGCAGTTCTTC
clone_size: many; d_call: NA; j_call: TRBJ2-3; v_call: TRBV11-2; cdr3_aa: CASSPFEGRGTDTQYF; cdr3_nt: TGTGCCAGCAGCCCCTTTGAGGGCCGGGGCACAGATACGCAGTATTTT
clone_size: few; d_call: TRBD2; j_call: TRBJ2-7; v_call: TRBV4-3; cdr3_aa: CASSQDLLAGATYEQYF; cdr3_nt: TGCGCCAGCAGCCAAGATCTACTAGCGGGCGCTACCTACGAGCAGTACTTC
clone_size: few; d_call: NA; j_call: TRBJ2-2; v_call: TRBV24-1; cdr3_aa: CATRAGGAGELFF; cdr3_nt: TGTGCCACCAGAGCCGGAGGGGCCGGGGAGCTGTTTTTT
clone_size: NA; d_call: NA; j_call: TRBJ2-7; v_call: TRBV6-5; cdr3_aa: CASSYSGLYEQYF; cdr3_nt: TGTGCCAGCAGTTACTCCGGCCTATACGAGCAGTACTTC
clone_size: few; d_call: NA; j_call: TRBJ2-1; v_call: TRBV10-3; cdr3_aa: CAIRAGQTYNEQFF; cdr3_nt: TGTGCCATCAGAGCGGGACAGACCTACAATGAGCAGTTCTTC
clone_size: NA; d_call: NA; j_call: TRBJ2-6; v_call: TRBV7-9; cdr3_aa: CASSLVSGSGANVLTF; cdr3_nt: TGTGCCAGCAGCTTAGTTTCCGGCTCTGGGGCCAACGTCCTGACTTTC
clone_size: many; d_call: NA; j_call: TRBJ1-1; v_call: TRBV10-2; cdr3_aa: CASSDPTEAFF; cdr3_nt: TGCGCCAGCAGTGACCCCACTGAAGCTTTCTTT
clone_size: few; d_call: NA; j_call: TRBJ1-2; v_call: TRBV9; cdr3_aa: CASSVEPGAHYGYTF; cdr3_nt: TGTGCCAGCAGCGTAGAGCCCGGGGCCCACTATGGCTACACCTTC
clone_size: many; d_call: NA; j_call: TRBJ1-3; v_call: TRBV12-3/TRBV12-4; cdr3_aa: CASSLTRVRNTIYF; cdr3_nt: TGTGCCAGCAGTTTAACCAGGGTGCGAAACACCATATATTTT
clone_size: NA; d_call: TRBD2; j_call: TRBJ2-3; v_call: TRBV28; cdr3_aa: CASSESGRTDTQYF; cdr3_nt: TGTGCCAGCAGTGAAAGCGGGAGGACAGATACGCAGTATTTT
clone_size: many; d_call: NA; j_call: TRBJ1-1; v_call: TRBV12-3/TRBV12-4; cdr3_aa: CASSLTLGAIGAFF; cdr3_nt: TGTGCCAGCAGTTTGACATTGGGGGCGATCGGAGCTTTCTTT